Listed below are T cell receptor beta chains from one sample, sequenced in a study of blood T cell repertoires in COVID-19. Profiled with immunoSEQ multiplex PCR; TCRdb holds only in-frame clones, not every one. The sample records about 300,000 clones, approximately 89% being singletons. The specimen was peripheral blood. The receptor set was obtained from a woman aged 25-40 years with COVID-19, enrolled during active disease. CDR3s include the opening cysteine and the closing phenylalanine or tryptophan. D genes are given only for firm matches. Clone size is given for some rows only: seen once, a few or many times, or a class if the clone is expanded.

v_call	clone_size	j_call	d_call	cdr3_nt	cdr3_aa
TRBV7-2	-	TRBJ2-4	-	TGTGCCAGCAGCTTAGCCGGTCCCCACAACATTCAGTACTTC	CASSLAGPHNIQYF
TRBV9	-	TRBJ2-3	-	TGTGCCAGCAGCGTAGGAGCGATCACAGATACGCAGTATTTT	CASSVGAITDTQYF
TRBV9	-	TRBJ2-6	TRBD2	TGTGCCAGCAGCCTCAGCGGGGGGGCCATATCTGGGGCCAACGTCCTGACTTTC	CASSLSGGAISGANVLTF
TRBV19	-	TRBJ1-2	TRBD1	TGTGCCAGTAGTCTGACAGGGGAGGTCCCGTATGGCTACACCTTC	CASSLTGEVPYGYTF
TRBV9	-	TRBJ2-5	TRBD2	TGTGCCAGCAGCGTAGCTAGCGGGGGGCTTCAAGAGACCCAGTACTTC	CASSVASGGLQETQYF
TRBV6-1	-	TRBJ2-3	TRBD2	TGTGCCAGCAGTGAAGGACTAGCGGGCACAGATACGCAGTATTTT	CASSEGLAGTDTQYF
TRBV27	-	TRBJ2-5	-	TGTGCCAGCAGTCCGCAGGGTCCGGAGACCCAGTACTTC	CASSPQGPETQYF
TRBV7-2	-	TRBJ2-1	-	TGTGCCAGCAGCTTAGACAGGAGCTCCTACAATGAGCAGTTCTTC	CASSLDRSSYNEQFF
TRBV12-3/TRBV12-4	-	TRBJ1-6	-	TGTGCCAGCAGTGACAGCTATTCACCCCTCCACTTT	CASSDSYSPLHF
TRBV7-3	-	TRBJ2-1	-	TGTGCCAGCAGCTTACGAGACACCTCCTACAATGAGCAGTTCTTC	CASSLRDTSYNEQFF
TRBV9	-	TRBJ1-4	-	TGTGCCAGCAGCGTAGGTAGGGGCGGTGGAGAAAAACTGTTTTTT	CASSVGRGGGEKLFF
TRBV7-2	-	TRBJ2-7	-	TGTGCCAGCAGCTTAGTAAAAGGGGCCAGCGAGCAGTACTTC	CASSLVKGASEQYF
TRBV29-1	once	TRBJ2-1	TRBD2	TGCAGCGTGGCCACCAGCGGGGGGTCTCTCCTATTGAATGAGCAGTTCTTC	CSVATSGGSLLLNEQFF
TRBV19	-	TRBJ1-2	TRBD1	TGTGCCAGTAGTACTCCCCCGACAGGGAGTAATGGCTACACCTTC	CASSTPPTGSNGYTF
TRBV24-1	-	TRBJ2-3	-	TGTGCCACCAGTGATCCAACAGCTCGCGATACGCAGTATTTT	CATSDPTARDTQYF
TRBV10-3	few	TRBJ1-5	TRBD1	TGTGCCATCAGTAAAACAGGGGAGAGCAATCAGCCCCAGCATTTT	CAISKTGESNQPQHF
TRBV27	-	TRBJ1-6	TRBD1	TGTGCCAGCAGGCGACAGGGAATCTATAATTCACCCCTCCACTTT	CASRRQGIYNSPLHF
TRBV2	-	TRBJ2-1	-	TGTGCCAGCAGTGAGGGGCTCGGAACGACGGAGTTCTTC	CASSEGLGTTEFF
TRBV6-1	-	TRBJ1-5	-	TGTGCCAGCAGTGAAATCCACAGGAGACCGAATCAGCCCCAGCATTTT	CASSEIHRRPNQPQHF
TRBV9	-	TRBJ1-1	-	TGTGCCAGCAGCGCAACCTCTCGGGACACTGAAGCTTTCTTT	CASSATSRDTEAFF
TRBV7-9	-	TRBJ2-2	TRBD1	TGTGCCAGCAGCTTCATGACAGGGAGTTTGACGAACACCGGGGAGCTGTTTTTT	CASSFMTGSLTNTGELFF
TRBV6-1	-	TRBJ1-5	-	TGTGCCAGCAGTGGGGGACCTGGGGGGGAAGATCAGCCCCAGCATTTT	CASSGGPGGEDQPQHF
TRBV5-5	-	TRBJ2-7	-	TGTGCCAGCAGCTTAGTTGCGTCCTACGAGCAGTACTTC	CASSLVASYEQYF
TRBV27	-	TRBJ1-2	-	TGTGCCAGCAGTTTTGGGGGGTTTAGGGGCTACACCTTC	CASSFGGFRGYTF
TRBV9	-	TRBJ1-4	TRBD1	TGTGCCAGCAGCTCCTCGGGACAGGACAATGAAAAACTGTTTTTT	CASSSSGQDNEKLFF
TRBV10-3	-	TRBJ1-3	-	TGTGCCATCAGTGAGTCTGGGAGGGCTTGGATCTCTGGAAACACCATATATTTT	CAISESGRAWISGNTIYF
TRBV12-3/TRBV12-4	-	TRBJ1-2	-	TGTGCCAGCAGTTTCCCAGCTAACTATGGCTACACCTTC	CASSFPANYGYTF
TRBV6-2/TRBV6-3	-	TRBJ2-7	TRBD2	TGTGCCAGCAGTCCAGCGGCTAGCGGGGTGACGTACGAGCAGTACTTC	CASSPAASGVTYEQYF
TRBV2	-	TRBJ2-7	-	TGTGCCAGCCGGACTGGAAACTACGAGCAGTACTTC	CASRTGNYEQYF
TRBV5-5	-	TRBJ2-7	-	TGTGCCAGCAGCTTAGTCGGGACTCAAACCTACGAGCAGTACTTC	CASSLVGTQTYEQYF
TRBV5-5	-	TRBJ2-5	-	TGTGCCAGCAGCTTTAGTCCAGGGTACCAAGAGACCCAGTACTTC	CASSFSPGYQETQYF